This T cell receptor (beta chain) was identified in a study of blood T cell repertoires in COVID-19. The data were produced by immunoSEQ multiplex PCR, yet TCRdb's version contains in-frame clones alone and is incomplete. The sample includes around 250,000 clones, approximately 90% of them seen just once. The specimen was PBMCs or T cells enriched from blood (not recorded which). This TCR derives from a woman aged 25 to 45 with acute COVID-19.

The CDR3 sequence: CATRLGGRDRWSGAGTGELFF. CDR3 DNA: TGTGCCACCCGCCTCGGAGGGCGGGACAGGTGGTCCGGAGCGGGAACCGGGGAGCTGTTTTTT. V is TRBV21-1 and J is TRBJ2-2; the D segment call TRBD1 is taken from the table without a DNA check. TRBV21-1 is classified as a pseudogene. The CDR3 is made up of 21 amino acids.